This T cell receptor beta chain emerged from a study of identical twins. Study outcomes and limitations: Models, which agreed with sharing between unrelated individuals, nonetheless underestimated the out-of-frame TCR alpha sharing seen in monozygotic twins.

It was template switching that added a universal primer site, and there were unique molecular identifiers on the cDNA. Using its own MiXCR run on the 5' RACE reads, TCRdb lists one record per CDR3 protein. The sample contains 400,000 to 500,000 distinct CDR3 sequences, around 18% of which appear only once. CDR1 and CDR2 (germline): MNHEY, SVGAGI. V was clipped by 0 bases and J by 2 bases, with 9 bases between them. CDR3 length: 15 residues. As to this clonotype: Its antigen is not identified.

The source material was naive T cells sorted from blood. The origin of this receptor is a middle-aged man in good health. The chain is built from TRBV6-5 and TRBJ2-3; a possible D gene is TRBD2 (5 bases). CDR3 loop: CASSYSWGATDTQYF. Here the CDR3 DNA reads TGTGCCAGCAGTTACTCGTGGGGAGCCACAGATACGCAGTATTTT.